A selection of T cell receptor beta chains follows, all from one sample in a study of blood T cell repertoires in COVID-19. Sequencing was performed with immunoSEQ multiplex PCR; in TCRdb, only in-frame clones are kept and a portion is missing. The table has some 490,000 clones, 70% to 90% seen once; the top ten hold about 3%. Sequences were obtained from peripheral blood. Receptors originate from a human donor in a cohort sampled during active COVID-19. The CDR3 runs from the conserved cysteine through the conserved F or W. D genes are given only for firm matches. Clone size is not always given. Where it is, it says once, few, many or a class for expanded clones.

j_gene	v_gene	d_gene	abundance	CDR3aa	CDR3nt
TRBJ2-1	TRBV24-1	-	-	CATSDRTAGSYNEQFF	TGTGCCACCAGTGACCGGACAGCAGGCTCCTACAATGAGCAGTTCTTC
TRBJ1-2	TRBV5-6	-	once	CASSRVRQNYGYTF	TGTGCCAGCAGCCGCGTGAGACAAAACTATGGCTACACCTTC
TRBJ2-7	TRBV5-4	TRBD1	-	CASSYRTGTLQGNEQYF	TGTGCCAGCAGCTACCGGACAGGGACCTTACAGGGTAACGAGCAGTACTTC
TRBJ1-1	TRBV4-2	-	-	CASSQDLLGLAEAFF	TGTGCCAGCAGCCAAGATCTCCTGGGGCTCGCTGAAGCTTTCTTT
TRBJ2-7	TRBV23-1	-	-	CASSPTQYEQYF	TGCGCCAGCAGTCCCACCCAGTACGAGCAGTACTTC
TRBJ1-1	TRBV4-3	TRBD1	few	CASSTSTGVGTEAFF	TGCGCCAGCAGCACGTCGACAGGGGTGGGGACTGAAGCTTTCTTT
TRBJ1-2	TRBV30	-	once	CACAPGIRYGYTF	TGTGCCTGTGCCCCAGGGATCCGGTATGGCTACACCTTC
TRBJ2-1	TRBV19	-	-	CASKVSGGSYNEQFF	TGTGCCAGTAAGGTTAGCGGTGGCTCCTACAATGAGCAGTTCTTC
TRBJ2-3	TRBV18	-	-	CASSAPPDSFLSPQYF	TGTGCCAGCTCAGCCCCACCGGACAGTTTTCTTTCCCCGCAGTATTTT
TRBJ2-7	TRBV4-1	TRBD2	-	CASSLLAGARVDYEQYF	TGCGCCAGCAGCCTCCTAGCGGGAGCGAGGGTCGATTACGAGCAGTACTTC
TRBJ1-2	TRBV5-6	TRBD1	-	CASSPDRVSGYTF	TGTGCCAGCAGCCCTGACAGGGTTTCTGGCTACACCTTC
TRBJ2-7	TRBV29-1	-	once	CSVVAHFSGAYEQYF	TGCAGCGTTGTCGCCCACTTTAGCGGTGCCTACGAGCAGTACTTC
TRBJ1-5	TRBV2	-	-	CASSDLTEGQPQHF	TGTGCCAGCAGTGATCTGACCGAGGGCCAGCCCCAGCATTTT
TRBJ2-5	TRBV7-2	TRBD2	-	CASSLFVAGVQETQYF	TGTGCCAGCAGCTTATTTGTAGCGGGCGTCCAAGAGACCCAGTACTTC
TRBJ2-7	TRBV5-6	-	-	CASSLVAGRWSYEQYF	TGTGCCAGCAGCTTGGTGGCAGGCAGATGGTCCTACGAGCAGTACTTC
TRBJ1-2	TRBV5-1	-	-	CASSYDSYGYTF	TGCGCCAGCAGCTACGACAGCTATGGCTACACCTTC
TRBJ1-1	TRBV5-1	TRBD1	-	CASSLEGTGGNTEAFF	TGCGCCAGCAGCTTGGAAGGGACAGGGGGCAACACTGAAGCTTTCTTT
TRBJ1-4	TRBV12-5	-	-	CASGLGDSTNEKLFF	TGTGCTAGTGGTTTAGGGGACTCAACTAATGAAAAACTGTTTTTT
TRBJ2-7	TRBV5-1	TRBD2	-	CASSLVGTSGSPEQYF	TGCGCCAGCAGCTTGGTGGGGACTAGCGGGAGTCCCGAGCAGTACTTC
TRBJ2-3	TRBV19	-	-	CASSPLGGDTQYF	TGTGCCAGTTCCCCCCTCGGTGGAGATACGCAGTATTTT
TRBJ2-5	TRBV6-5	-	-	CASSRGGEWETQYF	TGTGCCAGCTCAAGGGGGGGAGAGTGGGAGACCCAGTACTTC
TRBJ2-1	TRBV7-2	TRBD2	-	CASSTRDYYNEQFF	TGTGCCAGCAGCACCCGGGACTACTACAATGAGCAGTTCTTC
TRBJ1-5	TRBV2	TRBD1	-	CASSRDRVSNQPQHF	TGTGCCAGCAGTCGGGACAGGGTCAGCAATCAGCCCCAGCATTTT
TRBJ2-4	TRBV11-2	-	-	CASRGVGIQYF	TGTGCCAGCCGCGGGGTGGGCATTCAGTACTTC
TRBJ1-3	TRBV4-2	TRBD1	-	CASSQIPDRGGNTIYF	TGTGCCAGCAGCCAAATCCCGGACAGGGGCGGAAACACCATATATTTT
TRBJ1-4	TRBV3-1/TRBV3-2	TRBD1	-	CASSLGQDEKLFF	TGTGCCAGCAGCCTGGGACAGGATGAAAAACTGTTTTTT
TRBJ1-2	TRBV18	TRBD1	once	CASSSGDRANGYTF	TGTGCCAGCTCATCGGGGGACAGGGCTAATGGCTACACCTTC
TRBJ1-5	TRBV3-1/TRBV3-2	-	-	CASSQTDNQPQHF	TGTGCCAGCAGCCAAACAGATAATCAGCCCCAGCATTTT
TRBJ2-1	TRBV28	-	-	CASSLSGGYNEQFF	TGTGCCAGCAGTTTATCCGGAGGCTACAATGAGCAGTTCTTC
TRBJ2-7	TRBV18	TRBD1	-	CASSPYVGQTYEQYF	TGTGCCAGCTCACCTTACGTGGGACAGACCTACGAGCAGTACTTC
TRBJ2-7	TRBV24-1	TRBD1	-	CATSDSGTGQSYEQYF	TGTGCCACCAGTGATTCCGGGACAGGGCAATCCTACGAGCAGTACTTC
TRBJ2-1	TRBV11-2	-	-	CASSQSSSYNEQFF	TGTGCCAGCAGCCAAAGTAGCTCCTACAATGAGCAGTTCTTC
TRBJ2-1	TRBV5-1	TRBD1	-	CASFPGQGTYNEQFF	TGCGCCAGCTTTCCGGGACAGGGCACCTACAATGAGCAGTTCTTC
TRBJ2-1	TRBV19	TRBD2	-	CAARGTGTNNEQFF	TGTGCCGCCCGAGGTACCGGGACTAACAATGAGCAGTTCTTC
TRBJ2-5	TRBV29-1	-	-	CSVELGGHGKTQYF	TGCAGCGTTGAACTGGGGGGTCATGGAAAGACCCAGTACTTC
TRBJ2-3	TRBV3-1/TRBV3-2	-	once	CASSQQGSTDTQYF	TGTGCCAGCAGCCAACAGGGGAGCACAGATACGCAGTATTTT
TRBJ2-1	TRBV5-1	TRBD2	-	CASSHRTSGYSYNEQFF	TGCGCCAGCAGCCATCGGACTAGCGGTTACTCCTACAATGAGCAGTTCTTC